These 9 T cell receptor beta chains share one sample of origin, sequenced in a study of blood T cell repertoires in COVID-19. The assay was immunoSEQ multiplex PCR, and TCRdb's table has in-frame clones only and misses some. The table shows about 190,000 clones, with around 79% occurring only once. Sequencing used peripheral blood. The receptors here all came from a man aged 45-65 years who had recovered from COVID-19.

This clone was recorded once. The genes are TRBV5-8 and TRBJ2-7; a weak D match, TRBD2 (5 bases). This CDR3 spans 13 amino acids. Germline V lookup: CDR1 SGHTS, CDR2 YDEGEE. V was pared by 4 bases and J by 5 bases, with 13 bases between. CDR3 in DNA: TGTGCCAGCAGCATTAGCGAAAGGGACGAGCAGTACTTC. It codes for CASSISERDEQYF.

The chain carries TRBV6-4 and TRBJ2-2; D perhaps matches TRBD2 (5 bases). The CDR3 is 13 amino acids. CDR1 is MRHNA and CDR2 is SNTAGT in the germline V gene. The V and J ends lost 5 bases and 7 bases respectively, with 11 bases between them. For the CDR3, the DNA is TGTGCCAGCAGTCGGGAACGGGGCGGGGAGCTGTTTTTT. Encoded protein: CASSRERGGELFF.

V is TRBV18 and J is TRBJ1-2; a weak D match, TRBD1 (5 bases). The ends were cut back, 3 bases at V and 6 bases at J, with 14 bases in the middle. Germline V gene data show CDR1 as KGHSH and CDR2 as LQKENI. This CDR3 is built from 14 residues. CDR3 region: CASSPPRVLNGYTF. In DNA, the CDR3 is TGTGCCAGCTCACCCCCCAGGGTTTTAAATGGCTACACCTTC.

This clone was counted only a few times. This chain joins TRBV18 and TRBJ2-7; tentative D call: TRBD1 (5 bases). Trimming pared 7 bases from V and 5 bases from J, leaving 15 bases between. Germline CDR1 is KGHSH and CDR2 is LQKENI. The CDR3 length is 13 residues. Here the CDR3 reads CASLSPGFNEQYF. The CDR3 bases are TGTGCCAGCTTAAGCCCAGGGTTCAACGAGCAGTACTTC.

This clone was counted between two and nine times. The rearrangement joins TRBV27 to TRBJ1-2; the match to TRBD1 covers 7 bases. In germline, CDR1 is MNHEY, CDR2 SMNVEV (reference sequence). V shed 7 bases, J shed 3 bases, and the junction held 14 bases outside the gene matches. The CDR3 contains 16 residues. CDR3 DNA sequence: TGTGCCAGCACCCCAGACAGGGCCGGGGGCGACTATGGCTACACCTTC. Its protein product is CASTPDRAGGDYGYTF.

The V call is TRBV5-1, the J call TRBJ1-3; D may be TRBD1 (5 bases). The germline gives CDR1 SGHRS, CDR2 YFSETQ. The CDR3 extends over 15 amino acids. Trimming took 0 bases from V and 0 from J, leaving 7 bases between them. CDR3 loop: CASSLDRGSGNTIYF. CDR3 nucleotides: TGCGCCAGCAGCTTGGATAGGGGCTCTGGAAACACCATATATTTT.

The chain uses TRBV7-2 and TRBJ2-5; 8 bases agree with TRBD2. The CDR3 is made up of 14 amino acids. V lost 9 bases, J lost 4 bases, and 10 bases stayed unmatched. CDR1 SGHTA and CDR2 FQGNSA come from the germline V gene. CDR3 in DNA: TGTGCCAGTGTGGAGCGGGAGTTTTTAGAGACCCAGTACTTC. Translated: CASVEREFLETQYF.

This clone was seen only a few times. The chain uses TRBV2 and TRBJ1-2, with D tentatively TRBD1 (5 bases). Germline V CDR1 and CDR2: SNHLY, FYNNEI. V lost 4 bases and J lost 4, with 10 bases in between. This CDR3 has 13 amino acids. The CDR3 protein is CASSGAGAYGYTF. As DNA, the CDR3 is TGTGCCAGCAGTGGGGCTGGGGCCTATGGCTACACCTTC.

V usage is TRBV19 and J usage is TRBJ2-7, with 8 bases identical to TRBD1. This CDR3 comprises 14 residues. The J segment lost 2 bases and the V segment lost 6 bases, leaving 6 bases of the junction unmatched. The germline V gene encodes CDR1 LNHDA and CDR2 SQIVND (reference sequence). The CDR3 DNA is TGTGCCAGTAGCAAGGGACAGGTGCCCTACGAGCAGTACTTC. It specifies CASSKGQVPYEQYF.